This T cell receptor beta chain was sequenced for a study of blood T cell repertoires in COVID-19. Study in general: From the United States, Italy and Spain came samples of acute and convalescent COVID-19.

TCRdb's copy holds only in-frame clones and misses some; the assay was immunoSEQ multiplex PCR. The repertoire has some 100,000 clones, approximately 85% of them found once; the top ten carry 5.5% to 8%. The receptor was isolated from a woman aged 55-70 years with acute or convalescent COVID-19. The sample consisted of peripheral blood.

CDR3: CASSVGTSGVQETQYF. DNA for the CDR3: TGTGCCAGCAGCGTAGGGACTAGCGGCGTCCAAGAGACCCAGTACTTC. V is TRBV9 and J is TRBJ2-5; 10 bases are shared with TRBD2. The length of the CDR3 is 16 residues. Germline CDR1 SGDLS, CDR2 YYNGEE. V lost 0 bases, J lost 1 base, and 3 bases stayed unmatched.